This TCR beta chain emerged from a study of shared clonotypes between healthy human individuals. Sequencing used immunoSEQ multiplex PCR; TCRdb keeps in-frame clones, though not all of them. Here the sample spans about 1,500,000 clones, about 96% being singletons. With regard to this clone: Other DNA sequences in the same sample also yield this CDR3.

The TCR originated in a man aged 30 to 45 in good health. Sequencing input: naive CD4+ T cells sorted from blood. The subset denotes: CD45RA+ positively selected.

CDR3 loop: CASSPRTGSNTEAFF. Written as DNA, the CDR3 is TGTGCCAGCTCACCAAGGACAGGATCGAACACTGAAGCTTTCTTT. This rearrangement joins TRBV18 to TRBJ1-1; 7 bases fit TRBD1. This CDR3 region has 15 residues. J lost 1 base, V lost 2 bases, and 4 bases had no gene match. Germline loops: CDR1 KGHSH, CDR2 LQKENI.